Below are 30 T cell receptor beta chains sequenced from a single sample in a study of cytomegalovirus exposure and HLA in healthy donors. TCRdb keeps only in-frame clones here, not all; method: immunoSEQ multiplex PCR. Here the sample spans about 98,000 clones, approximately 88% being singletons. Material for sequencing was PBMCs. The receptors were gathered from a woman under 40 in good health and CMV-seronegative.

This sequence joins TRBV27 and TRBJ1-1, with TRBD1 matching over 7 bases. V was pared by 6 bases and J by 11 bases, with 18 bases of the junction left unmatched. The CDR3 runs to 15 residues. Germline values: CDR1 MNHEY, CDR2 SMNVEV (reference sequence). CDR3 protein: CASSLLGQEPERAFF. The CDR3 nucleotides read TGTGCCAGCAGCCTTCTCGGACAGGAACCCGAGAGGGCTTTCTTT.

V gene TRBV6-5 combines with J gene TRBJ2-5; 9 nucleotides line up with TRBD1. Germline V CDR1 and CDR2: MNHEY, SVGAGI. Trimming at V came to 0 bases and at J to 3 bases, leaving 5 bases not matched to a gene. The CDR3 runs 16 residues. The CDR3, as DNA: TGTGCCAGCAGTTACTCGGGACAGGGCAGGGAAGAGACCCAGTACTTC. Translation: CASSYSGQGREETQYF.

This clone was picked up one time. The chain couples TRBV5-1 to TRBJ2-3; 9 nucleotides agree with TRBD2. In germline, CDR1 is SGHRS, CDR2 YFSETQ. V was pared by 0 bases and J by 5 bases, with 7 bases of the junction left unmatched. CDR3 length: 16 residues. DNA of the CDR3: TGCGCCAGCAGCTTGGACGCGGGGGGGCCGATAGATACGCAGTATTTT. Encoded protein: CASSLDAGGPIDTQYF.

The V call is TRBV6-6, the J call TRBJ2-7; TRBD1 might be the D (5 bases). The germline V gene has CDR1 MNHNY and CDR2 SVGAGI (reference sequence). Between the trimmed V and J ends, which lost 4 bases and 0 bases, there was a span of 10 bases. The CDR3 is made up of 14 amino acids. The CDR3 DNA reads as TGTGCCAGCAGTTTGACAGTCAGCTCCTACGAGCAGTACTTC. Its protein is CASSLTVSSYEQYF.

The chain recombines TRBV18 with TRBJ2-7; D gene uncertain. Trimming cost V 6 bases and J 1 base, with 25 bases left between them. Germline V gene sequence: CDR1 KGHSH, CDR2 LQKENI. The CDR3 contains 18 residues. CDR3 protein: CASSRLRTSYDISYEQYF. The CDR3 DNA is TGTGCCAGCTCCCGTTTAAGAACCAGCTACGACATTTCCTACGAGCAGTACTTC.

The CDR3 here is CASSQARRTGGFYGYTF. The CDR3 DNA sequence: TGCGCCAGCAGCCAAGCCCGTCGAACAGGGGGATTCTATGGCTACACCTTC. The rearrangement links TRBV4-3 to TRBJ1-2; TRBD1 matches 8 bases. The CDR3 is 17 residues long. V shed 1 base, J shed 4 bases, and the junction held 11 bases outside the gene matches. Germline CDR1 LGHNA, CDR2 YSLEER.

V and J are TRBV28 and TRBJ2-7, with TRBD1 matching over 9 bases. J lost 1 base, V lost 6 bases, and 7 bases had no gene match. Germline V gene sequence: CDR1 MDHEN, CDR2 SYDVKM. CDR3 size: 15 residues. This CDR3 is CASSTGTGTSYEQYF. CDR3 DNA: TGTGCCAGCAGCACAGGGACAGGGACATCCTACGAGCAGTACTTC.

This chain connects TRBV29-1 to TRBJ2-1, with D tentatively TRBD1 (5 bases). Germline-derived CDR1 and CDR2 are SQVTM and ANQGSEA. The CDR3 is made up of 12 amino acids. Trimming shortened V by 8 bases and J by 5 bases, and 13 bases separated the two germline ends. CDR3 protein: CSYYQGNNEQFF. The DNA for the CDR3 is TGCAGCTACTATCAGGGCAACAATGAGCAGTTCTTC.

The chain joins TRBV2 to TRBJ2-2, with a possible D match to TRBD2 (6 bases). Trimming took off 11 bases at V and 3 bases at J, with 13 bases between the two ends. Per germline, CDR1 SNHLY and CDR2 FYNNEI. The CDR3 length is 13 residues. DNA of the CDR3: TGTGCCGTAGCGGTGCAAGACACCGGGGAGCTGTTTTTT. It specifies CAVAVQDTGELFF.

The rearrangement joins TRBV10-3 to TRBJ1-4; the match to TRBD1 covers 7 bases. Germline trimming cut 6 bases from V and 4 bases from J; bases unmatched to any gene: 5. CDR1 and CDR2 (germline): ENHRY, SYGVKD. This CDR3 comprises 14 residues. The CDR3 DNA reads TGTGCCATCAGCGAGACAGGGAGTAATGAAAAACTGTTTTTT. It codes for CAISETGSNEKLFF.

This rearrangement joins TRBV6-5 to TRBJ2-7, with D possibly being TRBD2 (6 bases). Trimming removed 9 bases from V and 2 bases from J, with 20 bases in between. CDR1 and CDR2 (germline): MNHEY, SVGAGI. The CDR3 consists of 15 residues. For the CDR3, the DNA is TGTGCCAGTCAGCCGGCGGGGAGGCTACCCTACGAGCAGTACTTC. It codes for CASQPAGRLPYEQYF.

The chain joins TRBV28 to TRBJ2-5, with 9 bases fitting TRBD1. Unmatched junction bases numbered 9, after V lost 6 bases and J lost 4 bases. The CDR3 extends over 15 amino acids. The germline V gene encodes CDR1 MDHEN and CDR2 SYDVKM. The CDR3 here is CASRSGQGARETQYF. DNA for the CDR3: TGTGCCAGCAGGTCGGGACAGGGTGCGAGAGAGACCCAGTACTTC.

This clone was counted a few times. The V call is TRBV5-5, the J call TRBJ1-2, with TRBD1 identical over 7 bases. This CDR3 is built from 15 residues. Trimming removed 4 bases from V and 4 bases from J; junction bases left unmatched: 10. Germline V CDR1 and CDR2: SGHKS, YYEKEE (reference sequence). The CDR3 reads CASSLQQGMSYGYTF. The CDR3 DNA sequence: TGTGCCAGCAGCCTCCAACAGGGGATGTCCTATGGCTACACCTTC. Filled out from reference TRBV5-5 and TRBJ1-2, the complete variable domain reads DAGVTQSPTHLIKTRGQQVTLRCSPISGHKSVSWYQQVLGQGPQFIFQYYEKEERGRGNFPDRFSARQFPNYSSELNVNALLLGDSALYLCASSLQQGMSYGYTFGSGTRLTVV.

The V and J genes are TRBV5-1 and TRBJ2-5, with TRBD1 as a possible D gene (6 bases). Between the trimmed V and J ends, which lost 0 bases and 6 bases, there was a span of 15 bases. The CDR3 has 15 amino acids. Looked up from germline, CDR1 is SGHRS and CDR2 is YFSETQ. The CDR3 DNA reads as TGCGCCAGCAGCTTGGGATCAGGGGTTGGTAAGACCCAGTACTTC. This codes for CASSLGSGVGKTQYF.

The chain has TRBV7-9 and TRBJ1-6; 10 bases match TRBD1. CDR1 SEHNR and CDR2 FQNEAQ come from the germline V gene (reference sequence). The CDR3 is 15 amino acids. The V gene end was trimmed by 3 bases and the J gene end by 8 bases; junction bases not matched to a gene: 4. CDR3 in amino acids: CASSFPTGGDSPLHF. The CDR3 DNA sequence: TGTGCCAGCAGCTTTCCGACAGGGGGCGATTCACCCCTCCACTTT.

The chain has TRBV2 and TRBJ1-2; TRBD1 aligns across 7 bases. Germline loops: CDR1 SNHLY, CDR2 FYNNEI. Unmatched junction bases numbered 9, after V lost 5 bases and J lost 6 bases. The CDR3 sequence is 14 residues long. The DNA of the CDR3 is TGTGCCAGCAGTCCCGACAGGGTGTCTCATGGCTACACCTTC. This encodes CASSPDRVSHGYTF.

CDR3 bases: TGTGCCAGCAGCGTAGTCGGGCTAGCGGGAGGTAGAGATACGCAGTATTTT. Protein sequence: CASSVVGLAGGRDTQYF. This chain links TRBV9 with TRBJ2-3; 11 bases fit TRBD2. The V segment lost 0 bases and the J segment 5 bases; nucleotides outside the gene matches: 8. This CDR3 region has 17 residues. CDR1 SGDLS and CDR2 YYNGEE come from the germline V gene.

The chain joins TRBV5-1 to TRBJ2-1; TRBD2 matches at 7 bases. There are 14 residues in the CDR3. Germline values: CDR1 SGHRS, CDR2 YFSETQ. V lost 7 bases and J lost 10; bases outside the gene matches: 14. The CDR3 sequence is CASLRGPPGGEQFF. The CDR3 coding sequence is TGCGCCAGCCTTAGGGGTCCACCCGGGGGGGAGCAGTTCTTC.

This sequence joins TRBV4-1 and TRBJ2-2; the match to TRBD2 covers 8 bases. The junction had 8 bases not matched to a gene; V was cut back by 1 base and J by 4 bases. The CDR3 is made up of 17 amino acids. The germline gives CDR1 MGHRA, CDR2 YSYEKL. The CDR3 region has the DNA TGCGCCAGCAGCCAAGGCGGTCGCGGGGGGCCCACCGGGGAGCTGTTTTTT. The encoded protein is CASSQGGRGGPTGELFF.

The table lists this clone with a count of one. The chain has TRBV5-1 and TRBJ2-1; 7 bases agree with TRBD2. Unmatched junction bases numbered 7, after V lost 4 bases and J lost 9 bases. The CDR3 spans 13 residues. Germline-derived CDR1 and CDR2 are SGHRS and YFSETQ. The CDR3 sequence is CASSRVGLVEQFF. CDR3 bases: TGCGCCAGCAGCCGGGTTGGACTAGTTGAGCAGTTCTTC.

The CDR3 sequence: CASSQARTQPQHF. The CDR3 DNA is TGCGCCAGCAGCCAAGCAAGAACACAGCCCCAGCATTTT. V and J are TRBV4-1 and TRBJ1-5; D remains unclear. The CDR3 covers 13 residues. With 1 base removed from V and 7 bases from J, the gap between germline ends came to 8 bases. CDR1 and CDR2 from the germline V gene are MGHRA and YSYEKL.

This clone was observed a few times. V is TRBV7-6 and J is TRBJ1-5, with 10 positions matching TRBD1. The CDR3 contains 13 residues. Germline CDR1 SGHVS, CDR2 FNYEAQ. The ends lost 5 bases at V and 10 bases at J; junction bases unmatched: 5. CDR3 DNA: TGTGCCAGCAGCGGAAGGACAGGGGGACCCCAGCATTTT. Protein sequence: CASSGRTGGPQHF.

The chain links TRBV27 to TRBJ1-4, with D possibly matching TRBD1 (5 bases). The CDR3 covers 14 residues. Trimming shortened V by 4 bases and J by 8 bases, and 14 bases separated the two germline ends. Germline-derived CDR1 and CDR2 are MNHEY and SMNVEV (reference sequence). The CDR3 DNA sequence: TGTGCCAGCAGTTCGGGGGATGCCTACGAAAAACTGTTTTTT. This encodes CASSSGDAYEKLFF.

The V gene is TRBV11-2, the J gene TRBJ2-2, with 10 bases fitting TRBD1. The CDR3 spans 14 residues. V lost 5 bases, J lost 5 bases, and 2 bases stayed unmatched. Germline V gene data show CDR1 as SGHAT and CDR2 as FQNNGV. CDR3 sequence reads: CASSRGQGTGELFF. For the CDR3, the DNA is TGTGCCAGCAGCCGGGGACAGGGGACCGGGGAGCTGTTTTTT.

This clone was seen once. CDR3 loop: CASSIDPPSIIQRNQPQHF. CDR3 bases: TGTGCCAGTAGTATAGATCCCCCCTCTATTATCCAACGCAATCAGCCCCAGCATTTT. The V gene is TRBV19, the J gene TRBJ1-5; D ambiguous. The length of the CDR3 is 19 residues. CDR1 is LNHDA, CDR2 SQIVND, per germline (reference sequence). The V end was cut by 0 bases, the J end by 2 bases, with 20 bases between.

This chain joins TRBV5-1 and TRBJ1-6; TRBD1 agrees at 7 bases. This CDR3 region has 15 residues. Germline V lookup: CDR1 SGHRS, CDR2 YFSETQ. V was clipped by 4 bases and J by 10 bases; unmatched bases: 11. In DNA, the CDR3 is TGCGCCAGCAGCCGAATCACAGGGGCGGGATCACCCCTCCACTTT. Amino acid sequence: CASSRITGAGSPLHF.

Only a few counts were recorded for this clone. The V gene is TRBV15, the J gene TRBJ2-7; 9 nucleotides align to TRBD2. Germline CDR1 LNHNV, CDR2 YYDKDF (reference sequence). The CDR3 is made up of 16 amino acids. V was clipped by 3 bases and J by 3 bases; unmatched bases: 9. CDR3 residues: CATSRSVLAGLYEQYF. Here the CDR3 DNA reads TGTGCCACCAGCAGGTCGGTTCTAGCGGGACTCTACGAGCAGTACTTC.

The V call is TRBV28, the J call TRBJ1-5; no reliable D call. The germline V gene encodes CDR1 MDHEN and CDR2 SYDVKM. This CDR3 has 13 amino acids. V was pared by 6 bases and J by 4 bases, with 10 bases between. CDR3 nucleotide sequence: TGTGCCAGCAGGAAACTAGGGAATCAGCCCCAGCATTTT. Protein: CASRKLGNQPQHF.

This clone was recorded once. The V call is TRBV23-1, the J call TRBJ1-4; D gene ambiguous. TRBV23-1 is reported as an ORF; its role is uncertain. V was pared by 0 bases and J by 8 bases, with 10 bases between. This CDR3 has 14 residues. The chain's CDR3 is CASSQSKAGEKLFF. The CDR3 DNA reads as TGCGCCAGCAGTCAATCTAAAGCGGGAGAAAAACTGTTTTTT.

The CDR3 bases are TGTGCCAGCAGTGAAACTAGCTCTGGAAACACCATATATTTT. Translation gives CASSETSSGNTIYF. This chain joins TRBV6-1 and TRBJ1-3; D gene uncertain. This CDR3 spans 14 amino acids. V was shortened by 2 bases and J by 0 bases, with 5 bases between the two germline ends. Germline CDR1 MNHNS, CDR2 SASEGT.